This TCR beta chain was sequenced for a study of T cell repertoires in cytomegalovirus infection. The wider study: Both CMV infection and a matching HLA type were indicated by public TCR beta signatures. Findings and limits, study-wide: Adding up the frequency of public TCR beta families identified people who carried CMV plus the relevant HLA. Across the ex vivo response, the dominant clonotypes were HLA-C-restricted CMV-specific TCR beta clonotypes.

Germline loops: CDR1 LNHNV, CDR2 YYDKDF (reference sequence). Losses at the gene ends were 5 bases for V and 5 bases for J; bases not matched to a gene: 6. The CDR3 loop spans 15 amino acids. In regard to this clonotype: The antigen remains unidentified.

In TCRdb, the reads were re-called with MiXCR into one record per CDR3 protein. The sample contains about 890,000 distinct CDR3 sequences, 30% to 40% of which appear only once. The J gene is TRBJ1-5, the V gene TRBV15; 10 bases fit TRBD1. The sequence derives from a human donor in good health (CMV status not recorded). Some clones in this sample may be carry-over from other donors' samples. The sequenced sample was cultured CD8+ T cells from PBMCs, obtained from culture after CMV antigen stimulation. The chain's CDR3 is CATSLGGQGYQPQHF. CDR3 bases: TGTGCCACCAGCCTAGGGGGACAGGGGTATCAGCCCCAGCATTTT.